This T cell receptor (beta chain) was recovered during a study of blood T cell repertoires in COVID-19. Participant age was about 18 to 89 years, and participants resided in approximately 24 US areas. The recovered donors of Cohort 3 showed two negative PCRs, clearance, or symptom resolution. In the original processing: Amplification from reference gene primers served as the basis for estimated nucleated cell counts. The protocol was immunoSEQ multiplex PCR, while the TCRdb copy is restricted to in-frame clones and leaves out a portion. That table is the source of V, J and clone size, and D and trimming were worked out from the DNA. The data hold some 270,000 clones, with 89% observed a single time. CDR3 length equals 16 residues. Germline values: CDR1 SGHRS, CDR2 YFSETQ. Trimming left V 4 bases short and J 4 bases short, with 18 bases between.

This chain links TRBV5-1 with TRBJ1-3; weak D call: TRBD1 (5 bases). Sequenced input: PBMCs or T cells enriched from blood (not recorded which). The sequence came from a woman aged 55-69 years who had recovered from COVID-19. The CDR3 region is CASSQESDSRGNTIYF. The CDR3 region has the DNA TGCGCCAGCAGCCAGGAGTCAGACAGTAGAGGAAACACCATATATTTT.